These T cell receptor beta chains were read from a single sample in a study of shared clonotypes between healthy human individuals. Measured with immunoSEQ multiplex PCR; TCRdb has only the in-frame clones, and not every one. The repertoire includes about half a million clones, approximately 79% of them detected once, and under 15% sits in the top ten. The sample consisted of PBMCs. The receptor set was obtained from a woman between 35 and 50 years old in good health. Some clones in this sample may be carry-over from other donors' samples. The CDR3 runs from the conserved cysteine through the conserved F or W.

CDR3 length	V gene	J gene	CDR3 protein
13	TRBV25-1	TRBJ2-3	CASSEYGTDTQYF
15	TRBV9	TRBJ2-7	CASSLTGQGSDEQYF
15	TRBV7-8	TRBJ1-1	CASSPGTAYNTEAFF
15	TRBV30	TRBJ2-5	CAWSVGGWYQETQYF
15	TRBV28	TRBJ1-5	CASSLVQGEGQPQHF
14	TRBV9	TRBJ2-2	CASSRGRDTGELFF
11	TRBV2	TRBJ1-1	CASSEWGEAFF
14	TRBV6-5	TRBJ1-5	CASRTSGRDQPQHF
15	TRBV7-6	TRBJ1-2	CASSLASRMEGGYTF
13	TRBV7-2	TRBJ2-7	CASSPRVSYEQYF
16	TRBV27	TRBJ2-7	CASSPSGASGSLEQYF
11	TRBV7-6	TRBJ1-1	CASSLEGEAFF
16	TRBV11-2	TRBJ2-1	CASSSTGTGSYNEQFF
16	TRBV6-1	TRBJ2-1	CASSEAGSGLDNEQFF
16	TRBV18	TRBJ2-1	CASSPLSGASYNEQFF
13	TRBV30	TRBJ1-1	CAWTSGRNTEAFF
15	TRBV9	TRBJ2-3	CASSETDRYTDTQYF
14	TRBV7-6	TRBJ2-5	CASRPEREPGAQYF
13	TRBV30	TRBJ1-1	CAWIPTAGGEAFF
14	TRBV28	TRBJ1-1	CASSQWDINTEAFF
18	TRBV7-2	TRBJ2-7	CASSLGLAGETSSYEQYF
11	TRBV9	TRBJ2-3	CASSVANTQYF
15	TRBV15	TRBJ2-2	CATSRGWGQAGELFF